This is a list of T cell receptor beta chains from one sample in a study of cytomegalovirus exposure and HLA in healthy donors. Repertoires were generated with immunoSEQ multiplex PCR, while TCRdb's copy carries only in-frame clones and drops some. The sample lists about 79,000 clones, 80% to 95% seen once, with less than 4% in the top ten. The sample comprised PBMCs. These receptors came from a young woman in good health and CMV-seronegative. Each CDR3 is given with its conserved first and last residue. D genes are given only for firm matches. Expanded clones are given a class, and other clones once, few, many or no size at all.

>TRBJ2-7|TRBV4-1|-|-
CASSQDPTFSAASYYEQYF
TGCGCCAGCAGCCAAGACCCCACTTTCTCGGCGGCTAGCTACTACGAGCAGTACTTC
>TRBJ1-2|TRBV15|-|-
CATSRGTSSSGGYTF
TGTGCCACCAGCAGAGGTACCTCATCCTCGGGTGGCTACACCTTC
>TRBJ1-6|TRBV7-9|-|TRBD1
CATSQGVRGRNSPLHF
TGTGCCACGTCCCAGGGAGTTAGGGGGCGGAATTCACCCCTCCACTTT
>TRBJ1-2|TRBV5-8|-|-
CASSFPGLLFYGYTF
TGTGCCAGCAGCTTCCCGGGACTCCTCTTCTATGGCTACACCTTC
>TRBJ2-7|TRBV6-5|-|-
CASSRDGLSEQYF
TGTGCCAGCAGTAGAGACGGGTTAAGCGAGCAGTACTTC
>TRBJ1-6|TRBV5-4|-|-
CASSETGRNSPLHF
TGTGCCAGCAGCGAAACAGGGCGGAATTCACCCCTCCACTTT
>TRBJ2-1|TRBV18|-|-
CASSPGPGGGTYNEQFF
TGTGCCAGCTCGCCCGGGCCCGGGGGAGGTACCTACAATGAGCAGTTCTTC
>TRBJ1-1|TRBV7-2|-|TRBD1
CASRSQGATRTEAFF
TGTGCCAGCAGGTCCCAGGGGGCCACGCGGACTGAAGCTTTCTTT
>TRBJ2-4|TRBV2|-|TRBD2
CASGSGGRAGGSAKNIQYF
TGTGCCAGCGGAAGCGGAGGGCGAGCGGGAGGTTCAGCCAAAAACATTCAGTACTTC
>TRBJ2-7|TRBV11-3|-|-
CASSIARGTVSYEQYF
TGTGCCAGCAGCATAGCCCGGGGGACAGTCTCCTACGAGCAGTACTTC
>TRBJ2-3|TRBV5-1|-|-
CASSLVRGTSTDTQYF
TGCGCCAGCAGCTTGGTGCGGGGAACTAGCACAGATACGCAGTATTTT
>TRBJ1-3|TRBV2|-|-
CASSDSGYGTGNTIYF
TGTGCCAGCAGTGATTCAGGGTACGGCACTGGAAACACCATATATTTT
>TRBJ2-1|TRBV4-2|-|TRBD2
CASRAEREVNEQFF
TGTGCCAGCAGAGCCGAGCGGGAGGTCAATGAGCAGTTCTTC
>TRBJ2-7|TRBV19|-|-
CASSMFPGRTYEQYF
TGTGCCAGTAGTATGTTTCCTGGCAGGACCTACGAGCAGTACTTC
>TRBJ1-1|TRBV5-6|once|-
CASSFDRRNTEAFF
TGTGCCAGCAGTTTTGACAGGCGGAACACTGAAGCTTTCTTT
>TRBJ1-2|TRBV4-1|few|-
CASSQDRARVGARTF
TGCGCCAGCAGCCAAGATCGAGCCAGGGTAGGGGCCAGGACCTTC
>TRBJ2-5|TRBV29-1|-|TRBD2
CSVDRLAGAPKQETQYF
TGCAGCGTTGACCGACTAGCGGGGGCACCTAAACAAGAGACCCAGTACTTC
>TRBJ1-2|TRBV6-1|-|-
CASSTEQGWDYGYTF
TGTGCCAGCAGTACCGAACAGGGTTGGGACTATGGCTACACCTTC
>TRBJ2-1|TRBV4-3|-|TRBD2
CASSQGRGRGGISYNEQFF
TGCGCCAGCAGCCAAGGACGGGGGCGGGGGGGCATCTCCTACAATGAGCAGTTCTTC
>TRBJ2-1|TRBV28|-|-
CASRPGVYNEQFF
TGTGCCAGCAGGCCGGGGGTCTACAATGAGCAGTTCTTC
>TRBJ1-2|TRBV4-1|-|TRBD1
CASSQPGQGNGYTF
TGCGCCAGCAGCCAACCGGGACAGGGGAATGGCTACACCTTC
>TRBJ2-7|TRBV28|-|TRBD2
CASSSTSGGALRYEQYF
TGTGCCAGCAGTTCAACTAGCGGGGGGGCCTTACGCTACGAGCAGTACTTC
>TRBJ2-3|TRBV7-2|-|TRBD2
CASSPTSSSTDTQYF
TGTGCCAGCAGTCCGACTAGCTCTAGCACAGATACGCAGTATTTT
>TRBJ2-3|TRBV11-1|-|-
CASRGTRADTQYF
TGTGCCAGCAGAGGGACTCGGGCGGATACGCAGTATTTT
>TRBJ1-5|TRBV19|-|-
CASSIDINQPQHF
TGTGCCAGTAGTATCGACATCAATCAGCCCCAGCATTTT
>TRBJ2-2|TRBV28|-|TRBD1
CASSLLGTGVSGELFF
TGTGCCAGCAGTTTATTAGGGACAGGGGTGTCCGGGGAGCTGTTTTTT
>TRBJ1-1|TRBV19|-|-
CASSSAGGNTEAFF
TGTGCCAGTAGTAGTGCGGGGGGCAACACTGAAGCTTTCTTT
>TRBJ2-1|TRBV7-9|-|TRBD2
CASSFRTSEKTEQFF
TGTGCCAGCAGCTTCAGGACTAGCGAGAAGACTGAGCAGTTCTTC
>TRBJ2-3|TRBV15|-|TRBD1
CATSRQRTGETTDTQYF
TGTGCCACCAGCAGGCAAAGGACAGGGGAGACCACAGATACGCAGTATTTT
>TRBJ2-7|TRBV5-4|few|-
CASSPGVQAAYEQYF
TGTGCCAGCAGCCCGGGGGTCCAGGCAGCCTACGAGCAGTACTTC
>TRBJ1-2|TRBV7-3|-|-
CASSRGPNYGYTF
TGTGCCAGCAGTCGAGGGCCCAACTATGGCTACACCTTC
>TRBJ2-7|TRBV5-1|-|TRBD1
CASSWEQGWSYEQYF
TGCGCCAGCAGCTGGGAACAGGGGTGGTCCTACGAGCAGTACTTC
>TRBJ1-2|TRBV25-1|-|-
CASSPDSIIGYTF
TGTGCCAGCAGCCCGGACAGCATCATTGGCTACACCTTC
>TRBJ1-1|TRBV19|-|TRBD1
CATGTGINTEAFF
TGTGCCACCGGGACAGGGATAAACACTGAAGCTTTCTTT
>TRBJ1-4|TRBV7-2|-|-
CASSLGSPTTNEKLFF
TGTGCCAGCAGCTTAGGCAGTCCCACAACTAATGAAAAACTGTTTTTT
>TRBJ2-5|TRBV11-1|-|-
CASSFARGGETQYF
TGTGCCAGCAGCTTTGCTAGGGGAGGAGAGACCCAGTACTTC
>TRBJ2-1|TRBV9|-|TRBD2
CASSIRFRTSGGAMDEQFF
TGTGCCAGCAGCATCAGATTTCGGACTAGCGGGGGGGCTATGGATGAGCAGTTCTTC
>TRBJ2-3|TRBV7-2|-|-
CASSLETTGTQYF
TGTGCCAGCAGCTTAGAGACCACGGGTACGCAGTATTTT
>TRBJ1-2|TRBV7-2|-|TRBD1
CASSPPTGFNYGYTF
TGTGCCAGCAGCCCACCGACAGGGTTTAACTATGGCTACACCTTC
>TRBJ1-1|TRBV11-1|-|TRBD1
CASSSGQGYMNTEAFF
TGTGCCAGCAGCTCGGGACAGGGGTATATGAACACTGAAGCTTTCTTT
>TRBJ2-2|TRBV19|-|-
CASRRKGGTGELFF
TGTGCCAGTAGAAGGAAGGGAGGCACCGGGGAGCTGTTTTTT
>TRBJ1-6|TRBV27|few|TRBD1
CASSRGTGGNSPLHF
TGTGCCAGCAGTCGGGGGACAGGGGGAAATTCACCCCTCCACTTT
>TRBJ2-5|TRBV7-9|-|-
CASSLSETQYF
TGTGCCAGCAGCTTATCTGAGACCCAGTACTTC
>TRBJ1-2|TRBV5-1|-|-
CASSQDRIANYGYTF
TGCGCCAGCAGCCAGGATCGCATAGCTAACTATGGCTACACCTTC
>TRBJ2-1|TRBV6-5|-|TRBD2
CASRGLAAYNEQFF
TGTGCCAGCAGGGGGCTAGCGGCCTACAATGAGCAGTTCTTC
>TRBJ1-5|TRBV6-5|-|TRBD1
CASSHRGLEEQPQHF
TGTGCCAGCAGTCACAGGGGACTGGAGGAGCAGCCCCAGCATTTT
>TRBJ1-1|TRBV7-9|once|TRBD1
CASSLSGGPNTEAFF
TGTGCCAGCAGCTTATCAGGGGGGCCGAACACTGAAGCTTTCTTT
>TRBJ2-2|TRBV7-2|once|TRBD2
CASSLLAGQLNTGELFF
TGTGCCAGCAGCTTACTAGCGGGGCAACTCAACACCGGGGAGCTGTTTTTT
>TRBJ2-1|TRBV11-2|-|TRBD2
CASLDSGSSSYNEQFF
TGTGCCAGCCTCGATAGCGGGAGTAGCTCCTACAATGAGCAGTTCTTC
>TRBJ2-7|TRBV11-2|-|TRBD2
CASSPPRQGLASEQYF
TGTGCCAGCAGCCCCCCCCGACAGGGACTAGCTTCCGAGCAGTACTTC
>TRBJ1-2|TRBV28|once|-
CASSAYSKRRYGYTF
TGTGCCAGCAGTGCATACAGTAAAAGACGCTATGGCTACACCTTC
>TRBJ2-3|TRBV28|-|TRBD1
CASRPGTGSTDTQYF
TGTGCCAGCAGACCCGGGACAGGGAGCACAGATACGCAGTATTTT
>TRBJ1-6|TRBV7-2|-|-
CASGPPGILNSPLHF
TGTGCCAGCGGCCCCCCAGGGATCCTTAATTCACCCCTCCACTTT